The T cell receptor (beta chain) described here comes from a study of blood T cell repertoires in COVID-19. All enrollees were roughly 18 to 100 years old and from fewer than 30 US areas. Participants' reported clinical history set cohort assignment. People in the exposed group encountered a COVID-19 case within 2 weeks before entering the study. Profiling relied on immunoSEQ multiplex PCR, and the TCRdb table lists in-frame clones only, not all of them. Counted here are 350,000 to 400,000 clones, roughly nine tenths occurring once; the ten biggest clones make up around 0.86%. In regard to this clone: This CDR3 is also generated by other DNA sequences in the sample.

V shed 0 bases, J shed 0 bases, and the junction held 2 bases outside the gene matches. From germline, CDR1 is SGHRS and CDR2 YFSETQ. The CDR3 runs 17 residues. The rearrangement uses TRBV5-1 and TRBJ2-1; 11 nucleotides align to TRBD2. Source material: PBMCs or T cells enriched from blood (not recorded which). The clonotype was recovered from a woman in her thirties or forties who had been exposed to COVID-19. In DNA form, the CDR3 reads TGCGCCAGCAGCTTGGGACTAGCGGGGAGCTCCTACAATGAGCAGTTCTTC. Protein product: CASSLGLAGSSYNEQFF.